The entry below describes one T cell receptor beta chain. Trimming took 4 bases from V and 5 from J, leaving 12 bases between them. The V gene's germline CDR1 is SGHNT and CDR2 YYREEE (reference sequence). CDR3 size: 13 residues. The data were taken from a study of shared clonotypes between healthy human individuals. The naive CD8 population came from CD45RO-negative cells selected for CCR7, without terminally differentiated effector memory CD45RA+ cells. Sequenced by immunoSEQ multiplex PCR; TCRdb stores in-frame clones only, minus some. In the table there are some 580,000 clones, roughly 98% of which are singletons.

This receptor was taken from a man aged 25 to 40 in good health. Sequencing was done on a sample of naive CD8+ T cells sorted from blood. This chain uses TRBV5-4 with TRBJ2-5; the D is unclear. The CDR3 reads CASSPSEKETQYF. The CDR3, as DNA: TGTGCCAGCAGCCCATCGGAAAAGGAGACCCAGTACTTC.